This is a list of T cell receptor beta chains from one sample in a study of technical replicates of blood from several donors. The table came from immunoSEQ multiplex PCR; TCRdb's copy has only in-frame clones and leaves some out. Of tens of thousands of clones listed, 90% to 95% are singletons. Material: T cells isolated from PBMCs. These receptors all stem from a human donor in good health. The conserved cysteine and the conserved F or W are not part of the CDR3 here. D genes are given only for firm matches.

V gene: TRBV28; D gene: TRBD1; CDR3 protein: ASTLRGQGALTGELF
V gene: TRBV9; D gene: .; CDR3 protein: ASSVAAGSNTEAF
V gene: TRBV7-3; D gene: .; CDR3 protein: ASSLGQGGGGYT
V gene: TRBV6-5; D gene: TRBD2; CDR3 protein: ASSYLAGSYNEQF
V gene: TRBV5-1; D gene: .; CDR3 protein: ASSSTRTYEQY
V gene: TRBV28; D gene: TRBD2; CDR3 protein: ASSLRTSGINEQF
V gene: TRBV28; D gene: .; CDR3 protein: ASSFSQETQY
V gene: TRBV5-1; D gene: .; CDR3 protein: ASSFSRGVNEKLF
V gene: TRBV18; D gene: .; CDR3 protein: ASSEEVSEQY
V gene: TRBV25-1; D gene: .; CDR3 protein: ASTHGGPNYEQY
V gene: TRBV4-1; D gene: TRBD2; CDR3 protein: ASSPRDYTYEQY
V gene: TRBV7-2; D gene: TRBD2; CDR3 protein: ASSFAGADTQY
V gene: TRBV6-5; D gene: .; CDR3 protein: ASTVPKLTYEQY
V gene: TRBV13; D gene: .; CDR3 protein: ASSLRGQETQY
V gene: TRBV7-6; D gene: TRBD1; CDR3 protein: ASSLAPGGDTQY
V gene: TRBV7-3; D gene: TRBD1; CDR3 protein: ASSPRQGAWTEAF
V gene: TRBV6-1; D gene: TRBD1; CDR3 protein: ASSPQGAPNTEAF
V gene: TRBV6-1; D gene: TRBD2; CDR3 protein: ASSVGLAGYNEQF
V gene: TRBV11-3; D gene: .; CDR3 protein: ASSNRGLDTGELF
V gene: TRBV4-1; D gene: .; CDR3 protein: ASRDSRTRYGYT
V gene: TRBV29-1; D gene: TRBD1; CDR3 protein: SVENRGTDTGELF
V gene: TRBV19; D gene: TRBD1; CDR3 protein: ATGTGASYEQY
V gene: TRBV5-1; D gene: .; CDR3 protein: ASSPAQGAGNTIY
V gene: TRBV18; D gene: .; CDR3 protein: ASSADTVVNEQY
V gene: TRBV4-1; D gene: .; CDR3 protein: ASSYPGQRAGNEQF
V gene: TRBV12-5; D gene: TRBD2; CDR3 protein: ASGLVQTSGNPSILGELF
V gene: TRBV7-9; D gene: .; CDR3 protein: ASRIQGSGANVLT
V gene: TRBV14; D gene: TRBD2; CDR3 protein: ASSLLAGAYEQY
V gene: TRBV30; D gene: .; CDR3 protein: AWSDYRVYMY
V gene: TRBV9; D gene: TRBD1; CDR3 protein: ASSVEGAATNEKLF
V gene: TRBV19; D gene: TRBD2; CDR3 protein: ASRLAGGAETQY
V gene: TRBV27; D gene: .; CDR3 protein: ASSLGGSNTEAF
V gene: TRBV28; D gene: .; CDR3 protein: ASRKPWVLANTGELF
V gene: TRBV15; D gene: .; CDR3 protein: ATSRVEQITEAF
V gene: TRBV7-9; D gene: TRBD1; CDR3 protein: ASSYPTGGSYEQY
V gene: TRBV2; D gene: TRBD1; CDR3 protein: ASSENLGRGRGNYGYT
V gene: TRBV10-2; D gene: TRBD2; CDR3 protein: ASSGGLAGAGISYNEQF
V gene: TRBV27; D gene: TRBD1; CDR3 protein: ASSLLGPRGDGYT
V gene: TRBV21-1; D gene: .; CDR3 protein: ASSRQVGTGELF
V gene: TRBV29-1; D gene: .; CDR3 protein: SVRGGTYGYT
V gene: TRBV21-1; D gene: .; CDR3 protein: ASSRTGLSGANVLT
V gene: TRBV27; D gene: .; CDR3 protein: ASSLSSSHEQF
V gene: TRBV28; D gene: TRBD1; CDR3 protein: ASRLLPGQGPGEQF
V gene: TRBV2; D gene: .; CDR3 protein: ASSPWSSTDTQY
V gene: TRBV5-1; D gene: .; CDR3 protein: ASTPPEGSTDTQY
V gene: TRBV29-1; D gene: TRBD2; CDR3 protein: SVGIGLAASYEQY
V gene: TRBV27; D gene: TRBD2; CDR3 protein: ASSSTSGGSSTDTQY
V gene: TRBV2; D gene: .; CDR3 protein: ASSESRTVSGNTIY
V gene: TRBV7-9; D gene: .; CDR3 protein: ASIYLVWGRDTEAF
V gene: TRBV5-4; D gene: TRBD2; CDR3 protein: ASSLAAGGPAEQY